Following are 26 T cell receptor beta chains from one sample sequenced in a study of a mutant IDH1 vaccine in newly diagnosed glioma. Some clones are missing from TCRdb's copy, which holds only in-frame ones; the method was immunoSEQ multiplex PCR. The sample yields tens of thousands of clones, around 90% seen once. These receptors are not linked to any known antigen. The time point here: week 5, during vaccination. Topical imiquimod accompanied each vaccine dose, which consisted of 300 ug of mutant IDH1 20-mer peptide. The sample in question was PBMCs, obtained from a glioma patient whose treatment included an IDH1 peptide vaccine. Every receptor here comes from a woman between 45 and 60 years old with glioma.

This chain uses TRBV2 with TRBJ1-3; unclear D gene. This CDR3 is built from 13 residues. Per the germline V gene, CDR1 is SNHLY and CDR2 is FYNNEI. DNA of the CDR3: TGTGCAACGAAGGTCTCGGCTGGAAACACCATATATTTT. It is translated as CATKVSAGNTIYF.

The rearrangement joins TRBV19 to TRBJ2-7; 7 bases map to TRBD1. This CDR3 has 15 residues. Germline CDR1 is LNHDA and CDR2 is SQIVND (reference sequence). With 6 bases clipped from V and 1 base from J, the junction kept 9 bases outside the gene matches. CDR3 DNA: TGTGCCAGTAGGTACACAGGGGATTGGTCCTACGAGCAGTACTTC. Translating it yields CASRYTGDWSYEQYF.

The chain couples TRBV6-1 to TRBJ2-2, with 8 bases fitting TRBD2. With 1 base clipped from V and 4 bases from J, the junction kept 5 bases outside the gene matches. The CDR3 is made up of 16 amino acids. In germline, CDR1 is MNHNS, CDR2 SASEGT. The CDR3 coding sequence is TGTGCCAGCAGTGAAGGTTCGGGGGGGCTCACCGGGGAGCTGTTTTTT. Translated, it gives CASSEGSGGLTGELFF.

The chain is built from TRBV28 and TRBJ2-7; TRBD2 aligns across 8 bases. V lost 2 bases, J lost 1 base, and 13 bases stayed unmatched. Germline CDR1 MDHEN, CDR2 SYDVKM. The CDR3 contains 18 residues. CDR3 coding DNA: TGTGCCAGCAGTTTAAGCGTATCGAGACTAGCGTTTTCCTACGAGCAGTACTTC. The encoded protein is CASSLSVSRLAFSYEQYF. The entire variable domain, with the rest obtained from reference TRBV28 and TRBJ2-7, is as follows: DVKVTQSSRYLVKRTGEKVFLECVQDMDHENMFWYRQDPGLGLRLIYFSYDVKMKEKGDIPEGYSVSREKKERFSLILESASTNQTSMYLCASSLSVSRLAFSYEQYFGPGTRLTVT.

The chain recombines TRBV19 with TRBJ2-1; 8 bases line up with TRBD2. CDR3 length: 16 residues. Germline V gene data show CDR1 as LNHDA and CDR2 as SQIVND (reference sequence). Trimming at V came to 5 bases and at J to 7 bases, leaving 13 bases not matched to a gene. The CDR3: CASSRVAGFRGNEQFF. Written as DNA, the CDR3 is TGTGCCAGTAGTCGGGTAGCGGGATTTCGGGGGAATGAGCAGTTCTTC.

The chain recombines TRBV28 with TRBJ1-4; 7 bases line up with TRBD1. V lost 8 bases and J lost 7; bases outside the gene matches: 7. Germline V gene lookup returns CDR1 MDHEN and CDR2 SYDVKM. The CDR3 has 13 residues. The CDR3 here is CASAAGGFEKLFF. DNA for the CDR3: TGTGCCAGCGCGGCAGGGGGTTTTGAAAAACTGTTTTTT.

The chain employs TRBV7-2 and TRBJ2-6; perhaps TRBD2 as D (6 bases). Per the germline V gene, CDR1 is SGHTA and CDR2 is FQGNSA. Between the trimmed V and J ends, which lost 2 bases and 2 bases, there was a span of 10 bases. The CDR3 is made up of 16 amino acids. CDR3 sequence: CASSLRSGAGANVLTF. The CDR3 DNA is TGTGCCAGCAGCTTAAGATCGGGGGCTGGGGCCAACGTCCTGACTTTC.

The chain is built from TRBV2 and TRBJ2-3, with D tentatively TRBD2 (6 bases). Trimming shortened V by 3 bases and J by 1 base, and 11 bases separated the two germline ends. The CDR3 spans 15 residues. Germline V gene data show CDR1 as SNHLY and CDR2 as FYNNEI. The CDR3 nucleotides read TGTGCCAGCAGTGAGGTGGGGGGAGGCACAGATACGCAGTATTTT. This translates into CASSEVGGGTDTQYF.

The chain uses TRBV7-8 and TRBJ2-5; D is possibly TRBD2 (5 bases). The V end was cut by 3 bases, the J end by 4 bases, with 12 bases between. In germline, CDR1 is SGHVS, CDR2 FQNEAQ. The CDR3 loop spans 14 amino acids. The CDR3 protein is CASSFGGVVETQYF. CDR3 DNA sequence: TGTGCCAGCAGCTTCGGAGGTGTGGTAGAGACCCAGTACTTC.

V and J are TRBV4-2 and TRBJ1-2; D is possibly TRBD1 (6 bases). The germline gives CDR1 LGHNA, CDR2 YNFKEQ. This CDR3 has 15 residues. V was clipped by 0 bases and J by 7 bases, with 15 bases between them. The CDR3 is CASSQESRGAVGYTF. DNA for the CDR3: TGTGCCAGCAGCCAAGAAAGTCGGGGGGCTGTTGGCTACACCTTC.

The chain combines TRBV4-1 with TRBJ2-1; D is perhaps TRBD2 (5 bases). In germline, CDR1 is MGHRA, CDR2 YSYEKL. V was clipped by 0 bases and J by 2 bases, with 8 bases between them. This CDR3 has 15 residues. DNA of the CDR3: TGCGCCAGCAGCCAAGATCGACTAACCTACAATGAGCAGTTCTTC. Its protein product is CASSQDRLTYNEQFF.

This chain's CDR3 is CASSLGQYGYTF. As DNA, the CDR3 is TGTGCCAGCAGTTTAGGGCAGTATGGCTACACCTTC. The chain recombines TRBV28 with TRBJ1-2; D is uncertain. The CDR3 is 12 residues long. The V and J ends lost 2 bases and 5 bases respectively, with 6 bases between them. CDR1 is MDHEN, CDR2 SYDVKM, per germline.

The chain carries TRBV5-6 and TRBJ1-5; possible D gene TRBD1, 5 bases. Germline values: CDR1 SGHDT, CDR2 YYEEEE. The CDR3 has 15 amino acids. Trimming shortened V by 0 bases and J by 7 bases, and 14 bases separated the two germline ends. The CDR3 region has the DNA TGTGCCAGCAGCTTGGGCCCAGGGACGGAGCAGCCCCAGCATTTT. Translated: CASSLGPGTEQPQHF.

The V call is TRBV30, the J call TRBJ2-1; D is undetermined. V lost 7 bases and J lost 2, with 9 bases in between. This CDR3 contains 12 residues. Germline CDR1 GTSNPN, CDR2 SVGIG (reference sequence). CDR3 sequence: CASARAYNEQFF. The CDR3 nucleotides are TGTGCCTCCGCTCGGGCCTACAATGAGCAGTTCTTC.

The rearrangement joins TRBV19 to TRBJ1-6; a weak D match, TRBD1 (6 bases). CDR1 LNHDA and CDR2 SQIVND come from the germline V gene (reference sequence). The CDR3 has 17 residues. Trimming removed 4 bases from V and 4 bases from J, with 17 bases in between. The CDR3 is CASSTDSTWAYNSPLHF. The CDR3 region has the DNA TGTGCCAGTAGTACGGACAGTACCTGGGCATATAATTCACCCCTCCACTTT.

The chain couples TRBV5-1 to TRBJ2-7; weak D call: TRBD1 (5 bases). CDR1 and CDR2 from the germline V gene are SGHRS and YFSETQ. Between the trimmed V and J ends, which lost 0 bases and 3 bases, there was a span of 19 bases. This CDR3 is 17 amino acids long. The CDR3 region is CASSLGVDSRQVYEQYF. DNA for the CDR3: TGCGCCAGCAGCTTGGGCGTCGACAGTAGACAAGTCTACGAGCAGTACTTC.

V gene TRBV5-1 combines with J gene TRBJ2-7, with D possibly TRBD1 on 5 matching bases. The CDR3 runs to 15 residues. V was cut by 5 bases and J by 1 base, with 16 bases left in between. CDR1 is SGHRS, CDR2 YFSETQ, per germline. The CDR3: CASRPPEQGSYEQYF. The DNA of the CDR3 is TGCGCCAGCAGACCCCCGGAGCAGGGTTCCTACGAGCAGTACTTC.

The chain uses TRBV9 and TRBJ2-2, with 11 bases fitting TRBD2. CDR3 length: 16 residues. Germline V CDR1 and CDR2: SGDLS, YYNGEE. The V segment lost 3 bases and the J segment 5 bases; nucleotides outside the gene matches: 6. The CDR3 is CASSAITSGSTGELFF. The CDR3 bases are TGTGCCAGCAGCGCAATTACTAGCGGGAGTACCGGGGAGCTGTTTTTT.

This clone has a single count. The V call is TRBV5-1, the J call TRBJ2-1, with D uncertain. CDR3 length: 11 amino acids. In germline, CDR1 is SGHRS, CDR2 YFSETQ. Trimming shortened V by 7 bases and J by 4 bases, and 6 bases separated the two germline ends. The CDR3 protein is CASRRYNEQFF. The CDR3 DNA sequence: TGCGCCAGCCGGAGATACAATGAGCAGTTCTTC.

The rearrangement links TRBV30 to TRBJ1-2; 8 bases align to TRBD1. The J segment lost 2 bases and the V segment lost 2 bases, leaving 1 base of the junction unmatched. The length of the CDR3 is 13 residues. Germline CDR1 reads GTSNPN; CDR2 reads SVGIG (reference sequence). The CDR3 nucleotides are TGTGCCTGGAGTCGGACAGGGAACTATGGCTACACCTTC. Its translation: CAWSRTGNYGYTF. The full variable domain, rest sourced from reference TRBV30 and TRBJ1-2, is SQTIHQWPATLVQPVGSPLSLECTVEGTSNPNLYWYRQAAGRGLQLLFYSVGIGQISSEVPQNLSASRPQDRQFILSSKKLLLSDSGFYLCAWSRTGNYGYTFGSGTRLTVV.

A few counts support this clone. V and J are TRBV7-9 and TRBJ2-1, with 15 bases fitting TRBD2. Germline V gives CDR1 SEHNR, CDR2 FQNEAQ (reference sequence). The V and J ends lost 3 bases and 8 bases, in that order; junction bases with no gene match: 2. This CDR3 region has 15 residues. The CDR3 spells CASSLGLAGGHEQFF. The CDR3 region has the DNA TGTGCCAGCAGCTTGGGACTAGCGGGAGGTCATGAGCAGTTCTTC.

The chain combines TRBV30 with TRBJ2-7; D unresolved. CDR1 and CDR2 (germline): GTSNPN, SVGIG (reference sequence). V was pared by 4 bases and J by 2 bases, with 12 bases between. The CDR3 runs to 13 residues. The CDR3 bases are TGTGCCTGGATCCGGACCGATGCCTACGAGCAGTACTTC. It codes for CAWIRTDAYEQYF.

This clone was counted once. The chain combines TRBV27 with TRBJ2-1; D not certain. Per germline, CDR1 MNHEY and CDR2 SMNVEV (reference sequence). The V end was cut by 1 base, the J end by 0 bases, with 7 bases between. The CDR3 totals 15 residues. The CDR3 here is CASSLFRSSYNEQFF. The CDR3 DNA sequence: TGTGCCAGCAGTTTATTCCGAAGCTCCTACAATGAGCAGTTCTTC.

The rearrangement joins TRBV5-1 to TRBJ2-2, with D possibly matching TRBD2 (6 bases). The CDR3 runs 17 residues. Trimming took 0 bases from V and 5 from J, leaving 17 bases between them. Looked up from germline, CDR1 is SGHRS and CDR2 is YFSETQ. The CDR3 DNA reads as TGCGCCAGCAGCTTGGCCATGGCGGGGTCCGGGACCGGGGAGCTGTTTTTT. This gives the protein CASSLAMAGSGTGELFF.

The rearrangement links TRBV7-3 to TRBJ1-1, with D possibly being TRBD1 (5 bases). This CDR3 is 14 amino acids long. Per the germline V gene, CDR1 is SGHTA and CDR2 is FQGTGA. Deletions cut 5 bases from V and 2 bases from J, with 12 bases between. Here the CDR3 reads CASSPQGGNTEAFF. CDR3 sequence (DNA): TGTGCCAGCAGCCCCCAGGGAGGAAACACTGAAGCTTTCTTT.

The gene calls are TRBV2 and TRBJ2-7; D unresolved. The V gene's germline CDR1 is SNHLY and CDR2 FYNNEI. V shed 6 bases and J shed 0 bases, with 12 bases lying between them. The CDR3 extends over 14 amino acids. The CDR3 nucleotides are TGTGCCAGCAGGCATCCCGGCGGCTCCTACGAGCAGTACTTC. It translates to CASRHPGGSYEQYF.